Below, one T cell receptor (beta chain) is given with its context. The CDR3 consists of 13 residues. Germline V gives CDR1 LNHDA, CDR2 SQIVND (reference sequence). Trimming stripped 5 bases from V and 1 base from J, with 8 bases between. The data are from a study of blood T cell repertoires in COVID-19. Measured with immunoSEQ multiplex PCR; TCRdb has only the in-frame clones, and not every one. This sample yields 28,000 or so clones, of which around 86% are seen a single time; 60% to 80% belongs to the top ten. This chain uses TRBV19 with TRBJ1-1; D call uncertain. This receptor was identified in a man aged 70-80 years with acute or convalescent COVID-19. The sample taken for sequencing was peripheral blood. The CDR3 nucleotides read TGTGCCAGTAGTGCGACTGAGAACACTGAAGCTTTCTTT. It codes for CASSATENTEAFF.